The 21 T cell receptor beta chains below were found in one sample sequenced in a study of blood T cell repertoires in COVID-19. Using immunoSEQ multiplex PCR, the repertoire was profiled, and TCRdb retains in-frame clones only, with some absent. There are around 230,000 clones in the sample; approximately 85% occur only once, and around 5.5% lies in the top ten. Sequencing used peripheral blood. The receptor set was obtained from a man aged 45 to 65 with COVID-19, enrolled during active disease.

CDR3 sequence: CAWRTGSLANEKLFF. The CDR3 bases are TGTGCCTGGAGGACAGGGAGTCTGGCTAATGAAAAACTGTTTTTT. The chain links TRBV30 to TRBJ1-4; 7 bases agree with TRBD1. This CDR3 has 15 amino acids. The germline V gene has CDR1 GTSNPN and CDR2 SVGIG (reference sequence). With 3 bases clipped from V and 3 bases from J, the junction kept 7 bases outside the gene matches.

This clone has only one observation. The chain carries TRBV12-5 and TRBJ2-7, with 9 bases identical to TRBD1. The germline V gene has CDR1 LGHNT and CDR2 FRNRAP. Unmatched junction bases numbered 8, after V lost 7 bases and J lost 1 base. The CDR3 consists of 15 residues. CDR3 sequence (DNA): TGTGCTAGTGCCTTCTCGGACAGGGGATCCTACGAGCAGTACTTC. Its translation: CASAFSDRGSYEQYF.

The gene calls are TRBV28 and TRBJ2-3, with no clear D. The ends were cut back, 5 bases at V and 7 bases at J, with 10 bases in the middle. Germline V gene data show CDR1 as MDHEN and CDR2 as SYDVKM. The CDR3 covers 12 residues. The CDR3 loop is CASSPAGYTQYF. The DNA of the CDR3 is TGTGCCAGCAGTCCCGCCGGGTATACGCAGTATTTT.

This clone has just a few counts. The V and J genes are TRBV10-2 and TRBJ1-5; no firm D call. Per germline, CDR1 WSHSY and CDR2 SAAADI. V dropped 7 bases and J dropped 7 bases, with 8 bases sitting between them. This CDR3 is 11 amino acids long. CDR3 sequence: CASNTEQPQHF. CDR3 in DNA: TGCGCCAGCAATACTGAGCAGCCCCAGCATTTT.

This clone has ten or more counts. The chain carries TRBV6-6 and TRBJ2-3; the match to TRBD1 covers 8 bases. The trim removed 6 bases at V and 6 bases at J, leaving 11 bases unmatched. Germline CDR1 MNHNY, CDR2 SVGAGI (reference sequence). The length of the CDR3 is 15 residues. CDR3 in DNA: TGTGCCAGCAGACCCGGGACAGGAGATACCGATACGCAGTATTTT. Amino acid sequence: CASRPGTGDTDTQYF.

The rearrangement links TRBV30 to TRBJ2-3; weak D call: TRBD2 (5 bases). The V gene lost 6 bases and the J gene lost 2 bases, with 15 bases spanning the gap. The CDR3 covers 14 residues. Germline loops: CDR1 GTSNPN, CDR2 SVGIG (reference sequence). The CDR3: CACKPGYYTDTQYF. CDR3 coding DNA: TGTGCCTGTAAACCGGGATACTACACAGATACGCAGTATTTT.

The chain links TRBV9 to TRBJ2-7; the D gene is possibly TRBD2 (6 bases). The germline V and J ends were trimmed by 0 bases and 3 bases, with 13 bases remaining between them. This CDR3 region has 15 residues. Germline-derived CDR1 and CDR2 are SGDLS and YYNGEE. The CDR3 is CASSVGRAGRYEQYF. The CDR3 DNA is TGTGCCAGCAGCGTAGGGAGGGCAGGACGCTACGAGCAGTACTTC.

This sequence joins TRBV27 and TRBJ2-2, with TRBD2 as a possible D gene (5 bases). This CDR3 contains 13 residues. Trimming shortened V by 6 bases and J by 7 bases, and 12 bases separated the two germline ends. Germline assignment: CDR1 MNHEY and CDR2 SMNVEV (reference sequence). The CDR3 loop reads CASRRGEGGELFF. DNA for the CDR3: TGTGCCAGCAGGCGCGGTGAGGGCGGGGAGCTGTTTTTT.

A single count supports this clone. This sequence joins TRBV30 and TRBJ2-3, with D maybe TRBD2 (6 bases). The CDR3 is 13 residues long. The germline gives CDR1 GTSNPN, CDR2 SVGIG (reference sequence). V lost 3 bases and J 2 bases, leaving 9 bases between the germline ends. The CDR3 here is CAWRLALTDTQYF. For the CDR3, the DNA is TGTGCCTGGAGACTAGCTCTCACAGATACGCAGTATTTT.

The chain is built from TRBV2 and TRBJ2-5; D perhaps matches TRBD1 (6 bases). Trimming pared 1 base from V and 5 bases from J, leaving 11 bases between. The CDR3 has 14 amino acids. Germline V lookup: CDR1 SNHLY, CDR2 FYNNEI. The CDR3 DNA reads TGTGCCAGCAGTGAAGTCTGGGGGCCGGAGACCCAGTACTTC. Its translation: CASSEVWGPETQYF.

CDR3 sequence reads: CSASSGTGSSGYTF. DNA for the CDR3: TGCAGTGCTAGTTCTGGGACAGGGAGTTCTGGCTACACCTTC. V usage is TRBV20-1 and J usage is TRBJ1-2; 9 bases are a match to TRBD1. This CDR3 has 14 amino acids. J was trimmed by 7 bases and V by 3 bases; bases with no gene match: 9. Germline V lookup: CDR1 DFQATT, CDR2 SNEGSKA (reference sequence).

The V call is TRBV29-1, the J call TRBJ1-4; D possibly corresponds to TRBD1 (5 bases). The germline V gene has CDR1 SQVTM and CDR2 ANQGSEA. The CDR3 runs 14 residues. V was trimmed by 1 base and J by 7 bases, leaving 13 bases between them. The CDR3, as DNA: TGCAGCGTTGAAGGGGCGGGGGTTGGTGAAAAACTGTTTTTT. Amino acid sequence: CSVEGAGVGEKLFF.

The chain has TRBV6-5 and TRBJ1-4; D is ambiguous. Looked up from germline, CDR1 is MNHEY and CDR2 is SVGAGI. V was pared by 6 bases and J by 6 bases, with 14 bases between. The CDR3 consists of 14 residues. CDR3 sequence (DNA): TGTGCCAGCAGGCCTGTTACCTCGGATGAAAAACTGTTTTTT. This encodes CASRPVTSDEKLFF.

This chain joins TRBV2 and TRBJ2-1, with D maybe TRBD2 (6 bases). Germline V gene sequence: CDR1 SNHLY, CDR2 FYNNEI. V was pared by 3 bases and J by 0 bases, with 9 bases between. The CDR3 sequence is 15 residues long. This chain's CDR3 is CASSEHGSSYNEQFF. The DNA of the CDR3 is TGTGCCAGCAGTGAGCACGGGAGCTCCTACAATGAGCAGTTCTTC.

Here the CDR3 DNA reads TGTGCCAGCAGTCTGGACCAGTTGGGACAGGGGGTTTTCTCCTACGAGCAGTACTTC. This encodes CASSLDQLGQGVFSYEQYF. The chain uses TRBV6-2 or TRBV6-3 and TRBJ2-7; TRBD1 matches at 11 bases. Germline V gene data show CDR1 as MNHEY and CDR2 as SVGEGT. The CDR3 contains 19 residues. The V and J ends lost 5 bases and 0 bases, in that order; junction bases with no gene match: 15.

The chain is built from TRBV9 and TRBJ2-4; 7 positions agree with TRBD2. With 3 bases clipped from V and 1 base from J, the junction kept 7 bases outside the gene matches. The germline CDR1 and CDR2 sequences are SGDLS and YYNGEE. The length of the CDR3 is 16 residues. The CDR3 DNA is TGTGCCAGCAGCGCCACAGCGGGGCGCGCCAAAAACATTCAGTACTTC. Protein: CASSATAGRAKNIQYF.

This chain uses TRBV7-2 with TRBJ2-2; 9 bases match TRBD1. After removal of 5 bases from V and 7 bases from J, the junction contained 8 bases not matched to a gene. The CDR3 is made up of 15 amino acids. The germline V gene encodes CDR1 SGHTA and CDR2 FQGNSA. The CDR3 loop reads CASSPTGGRIGELFF. The CDR3 region has the DNA TGTGCCAGCAGCCCTACAGGGGGCAGGATCGGGGAGCTGTTTTTT.

The CDR3 DNA reads TGTGCCAGCAGGAGGGACAGGGGAGGAAAGAATCAGCCCCAGCATTTT. It yields the protein CASRRDRGGKNQPQHF. The chain joins TRBV6-4 to TRBJ1-5; TRBD1 matches 10 bases. V lost 6 bases and J lost 4; bases outside the gene matches: 9. This CDR3 contains 16 residues. Germline CDR1 MRHNA, CDR2 SNTAGT.

The chain is built from TRBV5-4 and TRBJ2-7; D gene uncertain. This CDR3 has 15 amino acids. Germline V CDR1 and CDR2: SGHNT, YYREEE (reference sequence). Trimming removed 1 base from V and 0 bases from J, with 11 bases in between. CDR3 sequence: CASSLPASRSYEQYF. The CDR3 nucleotides are TGTGCCAGCAGCTTGCCCGCCAGTCGCTCCTACGAGCAGTACTTC.

The V gene is TRBV6-5, the J gene TRBJ2-5; D perhaps matches TRBD2 (5 bases). The V gene lost 3 bases and the J gene lost 5 bases, with 13 bases spanning the gap. Germline CDR1 reads MNHEY; CDR2 reads SVGAGI. The CDR3 runs 14 residues. In nucleotides, the CDR3 is TGTGCCAGCAGTTATTTTGTGGGGAGCGAGACCCAGTACTTC. Residues: CASSYFVGSETQYF.

This rearrangement joins TRBV29-1 to TRBJ1-2, with 12 nucleotides matching TRBD1. Germline V gives CDR1 SQVTM, CDR2 ANQGSEA. CDR3 length equals 17 residues. Unmatched junction bases numbered 17, after V lost 4 bases and J lost 8 bases. In DNA, the CDR3 is TGCAGCGTTGGGGATCCGGGACAGGGGGCTCCCCTTGGAGGCTACACCTTC. This codes for CSVGDPGQGAPLGGYTF.